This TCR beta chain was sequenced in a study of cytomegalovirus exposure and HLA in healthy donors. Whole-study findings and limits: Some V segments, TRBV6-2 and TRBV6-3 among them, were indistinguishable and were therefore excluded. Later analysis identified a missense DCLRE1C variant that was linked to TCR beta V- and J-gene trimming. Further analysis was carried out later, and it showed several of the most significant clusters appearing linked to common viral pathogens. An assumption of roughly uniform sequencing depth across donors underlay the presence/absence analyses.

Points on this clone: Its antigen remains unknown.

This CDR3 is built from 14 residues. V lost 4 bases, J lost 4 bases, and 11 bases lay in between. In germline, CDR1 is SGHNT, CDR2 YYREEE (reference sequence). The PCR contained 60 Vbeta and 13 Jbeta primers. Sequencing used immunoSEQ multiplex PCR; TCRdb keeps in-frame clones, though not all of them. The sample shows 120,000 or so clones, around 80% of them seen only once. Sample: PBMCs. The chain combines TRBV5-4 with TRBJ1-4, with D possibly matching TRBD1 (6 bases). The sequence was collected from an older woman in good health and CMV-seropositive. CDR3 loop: CASSPDRYNEKLFF. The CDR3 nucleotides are TGTGCCAGCAGCCCAGACAGGTATAATGAAAAACTGTTTTTT.